This is a list of T cell receptor beta chains from one sample in a study of CD8+CD57+ T cells in acquired aplastic anemia. One entry per CDR3 protein results from TCRdb running MiXCR on the reads. The profile shows hundreds of thousands of distinct CDR3 sequences, under 40% of them singletons. Input material: sorted CD4+, CD8+, or CD8+CD57+ T cells (not recorded which) from PBMCs. The receptor source for this set is a human donor with aplastic anemia. Each CDR3 is given with its conserved first and last residue. The order of the fields is D gene, V gene, J gene, clone size, CDR3 DNA, CDR3 protein. A D gene is named only where the DNA matches it firmly. A row's size may be missing; if present it is once, few, many or a size class.

NA	TRBV7-3	TRBJ2-3	few	TGTGCCAGCAGCTTAGCCGCAGCAGATACGCAGTATTTT	CASSLAAADTQYF
NA	TRBV4-1	TRBJ2-1	NA	TGCGCCAGCAGCCCCCTATTGAGGGGGAGGTACAATGAGCAGTTCTTC	CASSPLLRGRYNEQFF
NA	TRBV4-1	TRBJ1-1	NA	TGCGCCAGCAGCCCCCAGCCGACTTCCGAAGCTTTCTTT	CASSPQPTSEAFF
NA	TRBV20-1	TRBJ1-2	many	TGCAGTGCTATAATGGCGGGTGGCTACACCTTC	CSAIMAGGYTF
NA	TRBV30	TRBJ2-3	NA	TGTGCCTGGACTAGAGGTTCCACAGATACGCAGTATTTT	CAWTRGSTDTQYF
NA	TRBV25-1	TRBJ1-1	many	TGTGCCAGCAGTTGGGGGGCGGGTGAAGCTTTCTTT	CASSWGAGEAFF
NA	TRBV6-1	TRBJ1-6	NA	TGTGCCGGCCACCTAGGACATAATTCACCCCTCCACTTT	CAGHLGHNSPLHF
NA	TRBV7-9	TRBJ1-5	many	TGTGCCAGCAGCTTCGGAATTAGCAATCAGCCCCAGCATTTT	CASSFGISNQPQHF
NA	TRBV20-1	TRBJ1-4	few	TGCAGTGCCGACGAAGGTGAAAAACTGTTTTTT	CSADEGEKLFF
NA	TRBV7-3	TRBJ1-1	many	TGTGCCAGCAGCTTAGGCGTTGGCACTGAAGCTTTCTTT	CASSLGVGTEAFF
NA	TRBV10-3	TRBJ1-5	NA	TGTGCCAGCACCCTCCCCGGAGGGGGAGGTCAGCCCCAGCATTTT	CASTLPGGGGQPQHF
TRBD2	TRBV7-2	TRBJ2-7	NA	TGTGCCAGCAGCCAAGGACTAGCGACCGAGCAGTACTTC	CASSQGLATEQYF
TRBD1	TRBV6-1	TRBJ1-6	few	TGTGCCAGCAGTAGACAGGGGAATTTGTTTTCACCCCTCCACTTT	CASSRQGNLFSPLHF
NA	TRBV12-3/TRBV12-4	TRBJ1-4	few	TGTGCCAGCAGTGCACCAGGAGGCAATGAAAAACTGTTTTTT	CASSAPGGNEKLFF
TRBD1	TRBV19	TRBJ1-1	once	TGTGCCAGTAGTATTGGGACAGGGGGTGGGGACACTGAAGCTTTCTTT	CASSIGTGGGDTEAFF